There are a few counts of the clone carrying this T cell receptor (beta chain). Clones were read by immunoSEQ multiplex PCR, and TCRdb kept only the in-frame ones, dropping some. This table holds over 200,000 clones, 65% to 90% found once. The record originates from a study of blood T cell repertoires in COVID-19. Trimming stripped 4 bases from V and 9 bases from J, with 16 bases between. The germline CDR1 and CDR2 sequences are MNHNY and SVGAGI (reference sequence). The CDR3 is made up of 15 amino acids. This receptor was taken from a human donor in a cohort sampled during active COVID-19. This chain connects TRBV6-6 to TRBJ1-6; D perhaps matches TRBD1 (5 bases). Specimen: peripheral blood. CDR3 DNA sequence: TGTGCCAGCAGTTGGGGCGGGCAGGGAGGTTCACCCCTCCACTTT. Amino acids: CASSWGGQGGSPLHF.